This TCR beta chain was recovered during a study of blood T cell repertoires in COVID-19. The study assigned cohorts using participant-reported clinical history. The CDR3 spans 16 residues. Germline V gene lookup returns CDR1 MGHRA and CDR2 YSYEKL. The V gene end was trimmed by 6 bases and the J gene end by 4 bases; junction bases not matched to a gene: 11. This table comes from immunoSEQ multiplex PCR, and its TCRdb copy is limited to in-frame clones, with some not included. The repertoire has a few hundred thousand clones, approximately 80% of them found once; the top ten carry 9.2%. The sequencing sample was made of PBMCs or T cells enriched from blood (not recorded which). This rearrangement joins TRBV4-1 to TRBJ1-4; 7 bases line up with TRBD1. This clonotype was obtained from a man aged 35 to 55 who had recovered from COVID-19. The CDR3 region is CASSPQGGRINEKLFF. The CDR3 bases are TGCGCCAGCAGTCCCCAGGGGGGTCGGATTAATGAAAAACTGTTTTTT.